This T cell receptor beta chain was sequenced during a study of T-cell reconstitution after alpha-beta-depleted transplantation in children. As it was prepared, the TCRbeta library received unique molecular identifiers. In TCRdb, the PCR reads were re-called with MiXCR into one record per CDR3 protein. Of 550,000 to 600,000 distinct CDR3 sequences in the sample, roughly 23% were seen once. In germline, CDR1 is SQVTM, CDR2 ANQGSEA. The CDR3 spans 13 residues. Between the trimmed V and J ends, which lost 5 bases and 4 bases, there was a span of 14 bases. Study observations and caveats: T cells produced anew were the main source of T-cell counts and diversity one year after transplant.

This clonotype was found many times. Its antigen remains unidentified. Sequencing used PBMCs, mostly from graft donor cells, obtained 360 days after TCRalphabeta/CD19-depleted stem cell transplant. The chain links TRBV29-1 to TRBJ1-1; tentative D call: TRBD1 (5 bases). This sequence was found in a boy younger than two who had a stem cell transplant for acute myeloid leukemia, so the T cells may come from the graft donor. Here the CDR3 reads CSVRGKGSTEAFF. The CDR3 coding sequence is TGCAGCGTTCGGGGGAAGGGAAGCACTGAAGCTTTCTTT.